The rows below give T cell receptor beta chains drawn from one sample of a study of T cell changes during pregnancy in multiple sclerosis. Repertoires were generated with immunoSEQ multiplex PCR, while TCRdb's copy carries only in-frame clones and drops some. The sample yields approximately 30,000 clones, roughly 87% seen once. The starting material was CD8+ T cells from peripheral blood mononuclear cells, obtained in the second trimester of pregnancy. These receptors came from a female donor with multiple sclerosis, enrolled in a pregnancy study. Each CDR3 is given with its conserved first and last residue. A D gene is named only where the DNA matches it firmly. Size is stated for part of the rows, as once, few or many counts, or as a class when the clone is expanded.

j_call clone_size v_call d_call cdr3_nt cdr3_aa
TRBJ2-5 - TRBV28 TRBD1 TGTGCCAGCAGCTCCGGGACAGGAAGGTTAGAGACCCAGTACTTC CASSSGTGRLETQYF
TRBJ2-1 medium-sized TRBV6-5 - TGTGCCAGCAGTTTACTACTCTCTGGGAATGAGCAGTTCTTC CASSLLLSGNEQFF
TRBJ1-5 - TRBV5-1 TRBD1 TGCGCCAGCAGCTATTCAGGGGGTGATCAGCCCCAGCATTTT CASSYSGGDQPQHF
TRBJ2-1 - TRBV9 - TGTGCCAGCAGCCCCCCGGCGCGGCCCTACAATGAGCAGTTCTTC CASSPPARPYNEQFF
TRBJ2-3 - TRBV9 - TGTGCCAGCAGCCAAGGGGACTTCCCGGCGGATACGCAGTATTTT CASSQGDFPADTQYF
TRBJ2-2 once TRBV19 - TGTGCCAGTAGTATCAGGGCCGGGGAGCTGTTTTTT CASSIRAGELFF
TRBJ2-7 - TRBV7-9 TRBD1 TGTGCCAGCAGCTCACAGGGGGCACCCTACGAGCAGTACTTC CASSSQGAPYEQYF
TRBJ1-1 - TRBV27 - TGTGCCAGCAGTACACCGAACACTGAAGCTTTCTTT CASSTPNTEAFF
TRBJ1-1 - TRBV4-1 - TGCGCCAGCAGCCAATACGTACAGGGTATGAACACTGAAGCTTTCTTT CASSQYVQGMNTEAFF
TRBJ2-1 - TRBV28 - TGTGCCAGCAGTTTCCCTTCGGCGGGGGCTCTCAATGAGCAGTTCTTC CASSFPSAGALNEQFF
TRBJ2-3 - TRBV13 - TGTGCCAGCAGCTTAGGCCGATCGAGGGATACGCAGTATTTT CASSLGRSRDTQYF
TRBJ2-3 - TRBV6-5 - TGTGCCAGCAGTTACGATCGGGGGTCGGGCACAGATACGCAGTATTTT CASSYDRGSGTDTQYF
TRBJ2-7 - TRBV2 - TGTGCCAGCCGGGGGGCCGGGCAGTACTTC CASRGAGQYF
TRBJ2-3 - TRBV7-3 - TGTGCCAGCAGCGTGACAGCCACAGATACGCAGTATTTT CASSVTATDTQYF
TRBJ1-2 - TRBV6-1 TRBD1 TGTGCCAGCAGGCGACAGGGGGGGAATGGCTACACCTTC CASRRQGGNGYTF
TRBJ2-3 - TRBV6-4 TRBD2 TGTGCCAGCAGCCCTAGCGGGGGGGCCACAGATACGCAGTATTTT CASSPSGGATDTQYF
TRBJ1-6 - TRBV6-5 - TGTGCCAGCAGTAGACCTCGGGGTTCACCCCTCCACTTT CASSRPRGSPLHF
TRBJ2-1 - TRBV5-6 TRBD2 TGTGCCAGCAGCCTTAGCGGGAGGGCCTCCTACAATGAGCAGTTCTTC CASSLSGRASYNEQFF
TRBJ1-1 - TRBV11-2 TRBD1 TGTGCCAGCAGCTTAGAAAGGACAGGTCGAACTGAAGCTTTCTTT CASSLERTGRTEAFF
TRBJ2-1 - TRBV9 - TGTGCCAGCAGCGTAGTAGGGACTGCGCAACTCTTC CASSVVGTAQLF
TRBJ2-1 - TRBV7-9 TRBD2 TGTGCCAGCAGCTCAAAAACTAGCGGGAGTCGAAATGAGCAGTTCTTC CASSSKTSGSRNEQFF
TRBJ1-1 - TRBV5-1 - TGCGCCAGCAGCCCAAATCGAGCCTCGGGGGATCGCACTGAAGCTTTCTTT CASSPNRASGDRTEAFF
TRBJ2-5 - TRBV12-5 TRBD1 TGTGCTAGTGGTTCCCCCCTGGACAGGGTGAGAGAGACCCAGTACTTC CASGSPLDRVRETQYF
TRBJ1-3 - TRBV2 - TGTGCCAGCAGGGAGGCAGGGGTCACTGGAAACACCATATATTTT CASREAGVTGNTIYF
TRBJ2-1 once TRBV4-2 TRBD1 TGTGCCAGCAGCAAACGTAACAGGGGATTAATCCATGAGCAGTTCTTC CASSKRNRGLIHEQFF
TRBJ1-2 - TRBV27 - TGTGCCAGCAGTCCCCCAGGGGCGGATGGCTACACCTTC CASSPPGADGYTF
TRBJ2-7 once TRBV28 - TGTGCCATCCGCCCACAGAACGCCTACGAGCAGTACTTC CAIRPQNAYEQYF
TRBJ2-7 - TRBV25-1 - TGTGCCAGCAGTGAATATGGGGCAGGTGGAATTCCCTACGAGCAGTACTTC CASSEYGAGGIPYEQYF
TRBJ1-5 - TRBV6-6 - TGTGCCAGCAGTTACAGCGGGGGATATCAGCCCCAGCATTTT CASSYSGGYQPQHF
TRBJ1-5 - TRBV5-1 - TGCGCCAGCGCGCAGGGATTGAATCAGCCCCAGCATTTT CASAQGLNQPQHF
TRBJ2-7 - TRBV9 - TGTGCCAGCAGCATCTTTAGCGGCTACGAGCAGTACTTC CASSIFSGYEQYF
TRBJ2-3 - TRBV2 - TGTGCCAGCAGTGGGGACTCCAACGGCACAGATACGCAGTATTTT CASSGDSNGTDTQYF
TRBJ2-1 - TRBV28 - TGTGCCAGCAGTCAGGACCAAGGGGGAAGCGATGAGCAGTTCTTC CASSQDQGGSDEQFF
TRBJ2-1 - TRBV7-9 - TGTGCCAGCAGCTTAGCGCTAGAGCCCCTGAATGAGCAGTTCTTC CASSLALEPLNEQFF
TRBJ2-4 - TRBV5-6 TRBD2 TGTGCCAGCAGCTCCTTGGGACTAGCGGGGGGGCTGGCCAAAAACATTCAGTACTTC CASSSLGLAGGLAKNIQYF
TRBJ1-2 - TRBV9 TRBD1 TGTGCCAGCAGCGCGGGACAGGGGAACTATGGCTACACCTTC CASSAGQGNYGYTF
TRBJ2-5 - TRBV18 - TGTGCCAGCTCACCATTATCAGGGTACCAAGAGACCCAGTACTTC CASSPLSGYQETQYF
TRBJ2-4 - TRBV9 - TGTGCCAGCAGCGTAGGAACAGGGTTGGACATTCAGTACTTC CASSVGTGLDIQYF
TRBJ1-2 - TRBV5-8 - TGTGCCAGCAGCTTGGGTCCCAGATCTAACTATGGCTACACCTTC CASSLGPRSNYGYTF
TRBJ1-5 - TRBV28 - TGTGCCAGCAGTTTATTAGACACCCTTCTACCCCCGGCTTATAGCAATCAGCCCCAGCATTTT CASSLLDTLLPPAYSNQPQHF
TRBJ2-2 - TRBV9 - TGTGCCAGCAGCGTAGGTGAGAGCGGGGAGCTGTTTTTT CASSVGESGELFF
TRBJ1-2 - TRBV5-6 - TGTGCCAGCAGCTTGGGTGTCGTCTATGGCTACACCTTC CASSLGVVYGYTF
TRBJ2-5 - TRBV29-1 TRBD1 TGCAGCGTTGGGGGGCCCGGGACAGGGGTTGTAGAGACCCAGTACTTC CSVGGPGTGVVETQYF
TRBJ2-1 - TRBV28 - TGTGCCAGCAGTTTAGTGACACACAATGAGCAGTTCTTC CASSLVTHNEQFF
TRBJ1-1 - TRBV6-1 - TGTGCCAGCAGCCCCGAGGGGGGGGTGGGAACTGAAGCTTTCTTT CASSPEGGVGTEAFF
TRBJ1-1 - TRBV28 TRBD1 TGTGCCAGCAGCTTCGGGACAGGGGTTTCTGAAGCTTTCTTT CASSFGTGVSEAFF
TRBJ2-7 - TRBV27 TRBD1 TGTGCCAGCAGTCTCGGACAGGGACCTTACGAGCAGTACTTC CASSLGQGPYEQYF
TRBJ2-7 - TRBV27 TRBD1 TGTGCCAGCAGTCCGGGACAGGCCTCCTACGAGCAGTACTTC CASSPGQASYEQYF
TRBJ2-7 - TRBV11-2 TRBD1 TGTGCCAGCAGCCGCGGACAGGGTAGATCCTACGAGCAGTACTTC CASSRGQGRSYEQYF
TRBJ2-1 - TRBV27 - TGTGCCAGCAGTTTATCAAATAACAATGAGCAGTTCTTC CASSLSNNNEQFF
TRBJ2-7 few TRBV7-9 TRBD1 TGTGCCAGCAGTTCGGGGGCACAGGGGGCGAAAGCCTACGAGCAGTACTTC CASSSGAQGAKAYEQYF
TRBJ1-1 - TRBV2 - TGTGCCAGCAGTGAGAGGCGTATGAACACTGAAGCTTTCTTT CASSERRMNTEAFF
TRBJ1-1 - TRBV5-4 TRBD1 TGTGCCAGCAGCTCCGGGGACAGGGTATACACTGAAGCTTTCTTT CASSSGDRVYTEAFF
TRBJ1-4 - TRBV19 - TGTGCCAGTAAGAACCCCTACTATGAAAAACTGTTTTTT CASKNPYYEKLFF